This note documents a single T cell receptor (beta chain) sequence. Its antigen is as yet unknown. These data come from a study of CD8+CD57+ T cells in acquired aplastic anemia. Background on the study: DNA from sorted CD4+ and CD8+ cells averaged about 3.2 ug. The average read count for CD4+ cells in healthy donors was 10 million to 12 million.

TCR beta VDJ and CDR3 profiling used genomic DNA as template. TCRdb processed the reads anew with MiXCR; each CDR3 protein has one entry. The sample has over 45,000 distinct CDR3 sequences, over 60% seen once. Overall study results and limits: Patients and controls had in common 25 to 35 CD8+ CDR3 sequences. The CD8+ Simpson's diversity of patients and controls was not significantly different.

V was pared by 7 bases and J by 5 bases, with 20 bases between. CDR1 LNHDA and CDR2 SQIVND come from the germline V gene (reference sequence). This CDR3 contains 15 residues. The sequencing sample was made of sorted CD4+, CD8+, or CD8+CD57+ T cells (not recorded which) from PBMCs. The chain employs TRBV19 and TRBJ2-5, with D possibly matching TRBD2 (7 bases). The origin of this receptor is a human donor in good health, serving as a control. The CDR3 is CASTLGGGGGETQYF. CDR3 in DNA: TGTGCCAGTACCCTCGGAGGGGGGGGCGGGGAGACCCAGTACTTC.